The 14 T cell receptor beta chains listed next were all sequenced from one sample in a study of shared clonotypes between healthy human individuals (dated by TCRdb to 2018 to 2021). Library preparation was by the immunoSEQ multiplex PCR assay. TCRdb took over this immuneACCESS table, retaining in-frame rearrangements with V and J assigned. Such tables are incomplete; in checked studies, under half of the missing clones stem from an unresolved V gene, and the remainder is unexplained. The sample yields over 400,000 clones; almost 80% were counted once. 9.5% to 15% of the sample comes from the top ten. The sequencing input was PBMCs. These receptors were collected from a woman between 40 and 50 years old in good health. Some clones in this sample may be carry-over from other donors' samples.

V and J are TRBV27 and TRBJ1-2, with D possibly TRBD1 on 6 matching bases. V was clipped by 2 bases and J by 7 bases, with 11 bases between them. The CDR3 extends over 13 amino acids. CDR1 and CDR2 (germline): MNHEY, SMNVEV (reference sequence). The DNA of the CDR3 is TGTGCCAGCAGTTTAAGGGGGGAAATTGGCTACACCTTC. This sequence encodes CASSLRGEIGYTF.

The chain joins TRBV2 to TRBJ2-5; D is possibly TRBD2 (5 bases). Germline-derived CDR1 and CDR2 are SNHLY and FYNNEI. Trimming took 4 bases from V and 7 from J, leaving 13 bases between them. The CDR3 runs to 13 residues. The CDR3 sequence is CASSVTREGTQYF. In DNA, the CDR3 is TGTGCCAGCAGTGTTACTAGAGAAGGGACCCAGTACTTC.

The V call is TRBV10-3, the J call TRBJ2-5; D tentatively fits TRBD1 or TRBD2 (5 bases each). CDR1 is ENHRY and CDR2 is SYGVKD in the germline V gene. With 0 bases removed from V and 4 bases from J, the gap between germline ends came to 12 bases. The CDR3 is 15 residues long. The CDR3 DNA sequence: TGTGCCATCAGTGAGTCGAAGGGGACCCCAGAGACCCAGTACTTC. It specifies CAISESKGTPETQYF.

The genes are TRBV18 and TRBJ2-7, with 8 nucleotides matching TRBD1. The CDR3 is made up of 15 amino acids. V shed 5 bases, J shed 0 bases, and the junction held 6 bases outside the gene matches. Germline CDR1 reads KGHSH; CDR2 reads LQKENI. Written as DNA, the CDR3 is TGTGCCAGCTCAACCGGGACAGGCGACTCCTACGAGCAGTACTTC. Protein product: CASSTGTGDSYEQYF.

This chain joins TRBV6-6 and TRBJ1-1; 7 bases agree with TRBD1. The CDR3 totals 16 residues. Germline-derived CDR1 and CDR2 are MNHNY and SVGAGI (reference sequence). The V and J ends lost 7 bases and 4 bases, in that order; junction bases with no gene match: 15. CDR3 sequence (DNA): TGTGCCAGCATCCCCGGACAGGTTGGGTCGTCCACTGAAGCTTTCTTT. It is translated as CASIPGQVGSSTEAFF.

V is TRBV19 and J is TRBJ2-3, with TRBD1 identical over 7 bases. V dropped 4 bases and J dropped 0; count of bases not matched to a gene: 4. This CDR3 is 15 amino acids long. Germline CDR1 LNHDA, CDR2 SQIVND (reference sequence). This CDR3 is CASSKGTASTDTQYF. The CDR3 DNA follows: TGTGCCAGTAGTAAGGGGACAGCTAGCACAGATACGCAGTATTTT.

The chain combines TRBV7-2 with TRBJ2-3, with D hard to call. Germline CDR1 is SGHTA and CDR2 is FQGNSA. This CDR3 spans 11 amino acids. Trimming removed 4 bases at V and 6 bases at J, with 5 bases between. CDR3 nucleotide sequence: TGTGCCAGCAGCTATGCGGATACGCAGTATTTT. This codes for CASSYADTQYF.

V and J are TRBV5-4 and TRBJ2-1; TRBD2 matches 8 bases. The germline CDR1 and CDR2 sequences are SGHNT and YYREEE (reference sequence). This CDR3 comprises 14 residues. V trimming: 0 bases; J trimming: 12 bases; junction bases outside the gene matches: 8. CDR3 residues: CASSLGRTSRRQFF. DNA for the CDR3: TGTGCCAGCAGCTTGGGGAGGACTAGCCGTAGGCAGTTCTTC.

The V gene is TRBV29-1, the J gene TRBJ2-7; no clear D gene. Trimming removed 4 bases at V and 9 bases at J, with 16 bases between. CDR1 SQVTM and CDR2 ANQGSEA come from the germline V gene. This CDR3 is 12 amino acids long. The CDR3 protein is CSVGVDGQRQYF. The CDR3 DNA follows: TGCAGCGTTGGAGTTGATGGCCAACGGCAGTACTTC.

The CDR3 is CASSPRTGAREQYF. In DNA, the CDR3 is TGCGCCAGCAGCCCTCGGACAGGGGCTCGAGAGCAGTACTTC. The chain links TRBV4-1 to TRBJ2-7; 9 nucleotides align to TRBD1. Unmatched junction bases numbered 8, after V lost 4 bases and J lost 7 bases. Germline values: CDR1 MGHRA, CDR2 YSYEKL. The CDR3 is 14 residues long.

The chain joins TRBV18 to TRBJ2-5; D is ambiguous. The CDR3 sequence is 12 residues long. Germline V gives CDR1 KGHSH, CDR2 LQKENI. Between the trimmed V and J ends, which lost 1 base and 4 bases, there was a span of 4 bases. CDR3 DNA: TGTGCCAGCTCACCACGGGTAGAGACCCAGTACTTC. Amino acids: CASSPRVETQYF. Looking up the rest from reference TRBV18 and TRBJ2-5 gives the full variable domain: NAGVMQNPRHLVRRRGQEARLRCSPMKGHSHVYWYRQLPEEGLKFMVYLQKENIIDESGMPKERFSAEFPKEGPSILRIQQVVRGDSAAYFCASSPRVETQYFGPGTRLLVL.

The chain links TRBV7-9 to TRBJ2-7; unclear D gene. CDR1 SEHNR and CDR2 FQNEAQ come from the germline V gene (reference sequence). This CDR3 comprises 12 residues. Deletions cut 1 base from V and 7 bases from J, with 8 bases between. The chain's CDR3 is CASSLGGGEQYF. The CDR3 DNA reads TGTGCCAGCAGCTTAGGAGGTGGGGAGCAGTACTTC.

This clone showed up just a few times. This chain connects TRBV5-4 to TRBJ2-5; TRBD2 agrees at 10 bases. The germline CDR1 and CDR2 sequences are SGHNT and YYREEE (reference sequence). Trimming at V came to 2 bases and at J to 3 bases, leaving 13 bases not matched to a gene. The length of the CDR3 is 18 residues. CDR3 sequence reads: CASSFGSSSGRGKETQYF. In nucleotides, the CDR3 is TGTGCCAGCAGCTTCGGCTCCTCTAGCGGGAGAGGAAAAGAGACCCAGTACTTC. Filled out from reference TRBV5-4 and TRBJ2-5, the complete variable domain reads ETGVTQSPTHLIKTRGQQVTLRCSSQSGHNTVSWYQQALGQGPQFIFQYYREEENGRGNFPPRFSGLQFPNYSSELNVNALELDDSALYLCASSFGSSSGRGKETQYFGPGTRLLVL.

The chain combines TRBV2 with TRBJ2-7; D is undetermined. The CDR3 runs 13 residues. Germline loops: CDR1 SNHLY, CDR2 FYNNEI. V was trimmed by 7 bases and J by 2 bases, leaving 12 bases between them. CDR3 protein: CASKWGPTYEQYF. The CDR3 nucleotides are TGTGCCAGCAAGTGGGGTCCAACCTACGAGCAGTACTTC. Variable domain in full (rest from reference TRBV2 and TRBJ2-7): EPEVTQTPSHQVTQMGQEVILRCVPISNHLYFYWYRQILGQKVEFLVSFYNNEISEKSEIFDDQFSVERPDGSNFTLKIRSTKLEDSAMYFCASKWGPTYEQYFGPGTRLTVT.